This T cell receptor (beta chain) originates from a study of blood T cell repertoires in COVID-19. TCRdb keeps only in-frame clones here, not all; method: immunoSEQ multiplex PCR. Among about 200,000 clones listed, less than 90% were seen once. Germline loops: CDR1 SGHNT, CDR2 YYREEE (reference sequence). CDR3 length equals 15 residues. After removal of 4 bases from V and 5 bases from J, the junction contained 11 bases not matched to a gene. The chain joins TRBV5-4 to TRBJ1-1, with TRBD1 matching over 7 bases. Sequencing input: peripheral blood. This TCR came from a woman aged 45-60 years with acute or convalescent COVID-19. CDR3 nucleotides: TGTGCCAGCAGCAACGGGACAGCGGTTTGGACTGAAGCTTTCTTT. Residues: CASSNGTAVWTEAFF. Using reference TRBV5-4 and TRBJ1-1 for the parts outside the CDR3, the full variable domain is ETGVTQSPTHLIKTRGQQVTLRCSSQSGHNTVSWYQQALGQGPQFIFQYYREEENGRGNFPPRFSGLQFPNYSSELNVNALELDDSALYLCASSNGTAVWTEAFFGQGTRLTVV.